This T cell receptor beta chain was observed in a study of blood T cells in healthy people across ages. Trimming left V 1 base short and J 7 bases short, with 19 bases between. Germline assignment: CDR1 LNHNV and CDR2 YYDKDF (reference sequence). CDR3 length: 17 amino acids. The study's findings and limits: Older age went with lower TCR beta diversity per million T cells, in a roughly linear way.

A J-beta primer mix and a sample-barcoded 5' primer were used in a second PCR of about 7 to 12 cycles. TCRdb re-called the 5' RACE reads with MiXCR, one entry per CDR3 protein. The data hold a few hundred thousand distinct CDR3 sequences, with roughly 29% observed a single time. As regards this clonotype: The target antigen is unknown.

The chain carries TRBV15 and TRBJ1-4; perhaps TRBD1 as D (5 bases). This receptor was obtained from a woman between 70 and 85 years old in good health. The sample consisted of blood. For the CDR3, the DNA is TGTGCCACCAGCAGAGGGGACGGAGGGATAGGAAGTGAAAAACTGTTTTTT. As protein: CATSRGDGGIGSEKLFF. The full variable domain, with the rest looked up from reference TRBV15 and TRBJ1-4, is DAMVIQNPRYQVTQFGKPVTLSCSQTLNHNVMYWYQQKSSQAPKLLFHYYDKDFNNEADTPDNFQSRRPNTSFCFLDIRSPGLGDTAMYLCATSRGDGGIGSEKLFFGSGTQLSVL.